Each of the 15 T cell receptor beta chains below was sequenced from the same sample in a study of technical replicates of blood from several donors. Generated by immunoSEQ multiplex PCR, the TCRdb table keeps only in-frame clones and is missing some. The sample gives about 76,000 clones, 90% to 95% of which show up once; around 0.24% is in the top ten. Sequenced input: T cells isolated from PBMCs. These receptors were taken from a human donor in good health.

The rearrangement links TRBV27 to TRBJ2-6; TRBD1 matches 7 bases. Germline CDR1 MNHEY, CDR2 SMNVEV (reference sequence). The ends lost 3 bases at V and 4 bases at J; junction bases unmatched: 3. The CDR3 length is 15 residues. The CDR3 is CASSFTGAGANVLTF. For the CDR3, the DNA is TGTGCCAGCAGTTTTACAGGGGCCGGGGCCAACGTCCTGACTTTC.

The rearrangement uses TRBV28 and TRBJ2-1; TRBD2 agrees at 10 bases. Germline V gives CDR1 MDHEN, CDR2 SYDVKM. V shed 5 bases, J shed 6 bases, and the junction held 7 bases outside the gene matches. CDR3 length: 15 residues. CDR3 nucleotide sequence: TGTGCCAGCAGTAAAGCGGGAGGGGGCCCCAATGAGCAGTTCTTC. Translating it yields CASSKAGGGPNEQFF. Based on the CDR3 plus reference TRBV28 and TRBJ2-1, the full variable domain is DVKVTQSSRYLVKRTGEKVFLECVQDMDHENMFWYRQDPGLGLRLIYFSYDVKMKEKGDIPEGYSVSREKKERFSLILESASTNQTSMYLCASSKAGGGPNEQFFGPGTRLTVL.

The chain has TRBV10-3 and TRBJ2-1; 7 nucleotides line up with TRBD1. The CDR3 is 17 residues long. Trimming cost V 7 bases and J 3 bases; bases outside gene matches: 15. The germline V gene encodes CDR1 ENHRY and CDR2 SYGVKD. The CDR3 protein is CAITLGPQGPDYNEQFF. CDR3 coding DNA: TGTGCCATCACCCTGGGCCCACAGGGGCCCGACTACAATGAGCAGTTCTTC.

This chain joins TRBV29-1 and TRBJ1-2; D unclear. The CDR3 length is 11 residues. Germline V gene data show CDR1 as SQVTM and CDR2 as ANQGSEA. Deletions cut 1 base from V and 6 bases from J, with 6 bases between. CDR3 nucleotides: TGCAGCGTTGAAGGGGAGGATGGCTACACCTTC. Amino acids: CSVEGEDGYTF.

CDR3: CASSPTDSTGELFF. CDR3 nucleotides: TGTGCCAGCAGCCCTACAGATTCCACCGGGGAGCTGTTTTTT. The chain is built from TRBV4-2 and TRBJ2-2; no clear D gene. The germline V and J ends were trimmed by 4 bases and 4 bases, with 10 bases remaining between them. Germline CDR1 is LGHNA and CDR2 is YNFKEQ. The length of the CDR3 is 14 residues.

V usage is TRBV5-1 and J usage is TRBJ1-2, with a possible D match to TRBD1 (6 bases). There are 14 residues in the CDR3. The germline CDR1 and CDR2 sequences are SGHRS and YFSETQ. Between the trimmed V and J ends, which lost 2 bases and 1 base, there was a span of 9 bases. In DNA form, the CDR3 reads TGCGCCAGCAGCTTCCGGACAGATAACTATGGCTACACCTTC. Translated: CASSFRTDNYGYTF.

V and J are TRBV5-1 and TRBJ2-7, with 12 positions matching TRBD2. V trimming: 3 bases; J trimming: 4 bases; junction bases outside the gene matches: 2. The V gene's germline CDR1 is SGHRS and CDR2 YFSETQ. This CDR3 region has 14 residues. The CDR3 coding sequence is TGCGCCAGCAGCTGGACTAGCGGGATATACGAGCAGTACTTC. Protein product: CASSWTSGIYEQYF.

The V gene is TRBV7-8, the J gene TRBJ2-7, with D possibly matching TRBD1 (6 bases). The V gene's germline CDR1 is SGHVS and CDR2 FQNEAQ. The CDR3 loop spans 14 amino acids. V gave up 2 bases and J gave up 2 bases, with 10 bases separating them. The CDR3 protein is CASSLTGQTYEQYF. CDR3 coding DNA: TGTGCCAGCAGCTTAACCGGACAGACCTACGAGCAGTACTTC.

This clone was detected only once. The chain has TRBV6-5 and TRBJ1-2, with D uncertain. The CDR3 is 13 amino acids. The V end was cut by 5 bases, the J end by 14 bases, with 21 bases between. The germline gives CDR1 MNHEY, CDR2 SVGAGI. The CDR3 region is CASSPRPSLAGTF. CDR3 DNA sequence: TGTGCCAGCAGTCCACGACCCTCTTTGGCAGGTACCTTC.

The chain combines TRBV5-1 with TRBJ1-1; D remains ambiguous. The germline V and J ends were trimmed by 0 bases and 4 bases, with 4 bases remaining between them. This CDR3 region has 12 residues. Germline assignment: CDR1 SGHRS and CDR2 YFSETQ. CDR3 protein: CASSLGSTEAFF. CDR3 sequence (DNA): TGCGCCAGCAGCTTGGGGAGCACTGAAGCTTTCTTT.

This chain connects TRBV4-2 to TRBJ2-5; 8 bases are shared with TRBD2. CDR3 length equals 15 residues. V lost 0 bases and J lost 5; bases outside the gene matches: 5. Germline V gene sequence: CDR1 LGHNA, CDR2 YNFKEQ. For the CDR3, the DNA is TGTGCCAGCAGCCAAGATTTTAGCGGGGTCGAGACCCAGTACTTC. Translated, it gives CASSQDFSGVETQYF.

This CDR3 reads CASSLGGTDLNSPLHF. As DNA, the CDR3 is TGTGCCAGCAGCTTGGGGGGGACAGACCTTAATTCACCCCTCCACTTT. V gene TRBV5-4 combines with J gene TRBJ1-6; 7 positions agree with TRBD1. CDR1 SGHNT and CDR2 YYREEE come from the germline V gene (reference sequence). V lost 0 bases, J lost 6 bases, and 6 bases stayed unmatched. This CDR3 region has 16 residues.

This chain joins TRBV28 and TRBJ2-7, with 11 bases identical to TRBD2. J lost 6 bases, V lost 5 bases, and 9 bases had no gene match. The CDR3 has 15 residues. Germline CDR1 and CDR2: MDHEN and SYDVKM. In nucleotides, the CDR3 is TGTGCCAGCAGTCCTCACTCGGGACTAGCGGTCGAGCAGTACTTC. This codes for CASSPHSGLAVEQYF. The variable domain in full, with the rest retrieved from reference TRBV28 and TRBJ2-7, is DVKVTQSSRYLVKRTGEKVFLECVQDMDHENMFWYRQDPGLGLRLIYFSYDVKMKEKGDIPEGYSVSREKKERFSLILESASTNQTSMYLCASSPHSGLAVEQYFGPGTRLTVT.

The chain couples TRBV7-2 to TRBJ2-5, with D possibly matching TRBD1 (6 bases). The CDR3 spans 14 residues. The V end was cut by 2 bases, the J end by 5 bases, with 12 bases between. CDR1 SGHTA and CDR2 FQGNSA come from the germline V gene. CDR3 in amino acids: CASSLRQVGETQYF. The CDR3 DNA follows: TGTGCCAGCAGCTTAAGACAGGTTGGGGAGACCCAGTACTTC.

CDR3 residues: CASSLPGQEDEAFF. For the CDR3, the DNA is TGTGCCAGCAGTTTACCCGGACAGGAGGATGAAGCTTTCTTT. The chain links TRBV27 to TRBJ1-1; 7 bases align to TRBD1. The ends lost 2 bases at V and 7 bases at J; junction bases unmatched: 7. Germline loops: CDR1 MNHEY, CDR2 SMNVEV (reference sequence). The CDR3 is made up of 14 amino acids.